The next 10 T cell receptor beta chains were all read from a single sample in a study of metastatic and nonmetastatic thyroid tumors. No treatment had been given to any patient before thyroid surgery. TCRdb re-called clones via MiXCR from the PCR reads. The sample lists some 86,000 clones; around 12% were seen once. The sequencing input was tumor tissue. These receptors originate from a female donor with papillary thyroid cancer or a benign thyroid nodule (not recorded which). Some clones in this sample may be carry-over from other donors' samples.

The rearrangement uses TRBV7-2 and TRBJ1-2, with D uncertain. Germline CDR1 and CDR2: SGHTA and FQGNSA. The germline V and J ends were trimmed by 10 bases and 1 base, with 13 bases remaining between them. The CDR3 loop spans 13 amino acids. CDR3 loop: CAIILLGNYGYTF. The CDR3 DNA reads TGTGCCATCATCTTACTGGGTAACTATGGCTACACCTTC.

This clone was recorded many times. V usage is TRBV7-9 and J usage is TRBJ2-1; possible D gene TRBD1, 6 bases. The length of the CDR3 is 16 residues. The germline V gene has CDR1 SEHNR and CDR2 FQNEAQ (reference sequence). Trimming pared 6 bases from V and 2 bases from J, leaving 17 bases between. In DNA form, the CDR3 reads TGTGCCAGCAGTTTCCAGGGGCCCTTTGCCTACAATGAGCAGTTCTTC. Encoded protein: CASSFQGPFAYNEQFF.

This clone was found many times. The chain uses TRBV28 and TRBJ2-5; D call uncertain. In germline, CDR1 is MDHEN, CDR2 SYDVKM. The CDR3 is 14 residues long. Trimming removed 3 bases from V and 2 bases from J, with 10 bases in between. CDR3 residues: CASSLSVVQETQYF. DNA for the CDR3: TGTGCCAGCAGTTTGTCAGTTGTTCAAGAGACCCAGTACTTC.

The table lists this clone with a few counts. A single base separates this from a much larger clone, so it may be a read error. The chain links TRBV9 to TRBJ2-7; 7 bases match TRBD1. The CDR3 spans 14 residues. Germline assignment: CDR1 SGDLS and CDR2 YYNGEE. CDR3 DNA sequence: TGTGCCAGCAGCATAGGCACAGGGGCCTACGAGCGGTACTTC. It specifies CASSIGTGAYERYF.

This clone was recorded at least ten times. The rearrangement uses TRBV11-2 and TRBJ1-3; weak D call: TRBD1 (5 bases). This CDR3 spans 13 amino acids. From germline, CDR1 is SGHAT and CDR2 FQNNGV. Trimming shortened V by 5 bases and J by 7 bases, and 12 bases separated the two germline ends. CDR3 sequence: CASSPGLSNTIYF. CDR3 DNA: TGTGCCAGCAGCCCGGGACTTTCTAACACCATATATTTT.

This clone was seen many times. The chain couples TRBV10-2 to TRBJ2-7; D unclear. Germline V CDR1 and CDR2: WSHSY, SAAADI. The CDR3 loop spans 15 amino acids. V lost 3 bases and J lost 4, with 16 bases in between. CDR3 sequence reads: CASSDERKPLYEQYF. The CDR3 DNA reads TGCGCCAGCAGTGATGAGCGTAAACCACTATACGAGCAGTACTTC.

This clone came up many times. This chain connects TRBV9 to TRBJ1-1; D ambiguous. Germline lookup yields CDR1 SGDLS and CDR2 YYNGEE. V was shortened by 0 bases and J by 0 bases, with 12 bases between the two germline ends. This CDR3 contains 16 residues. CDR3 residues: CASSVDPRPMNTEAFF. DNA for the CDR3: TGTGCCAGCAGCGTAGATCCCAGGCCCATGAACACTGAAGCTTTCTTT.

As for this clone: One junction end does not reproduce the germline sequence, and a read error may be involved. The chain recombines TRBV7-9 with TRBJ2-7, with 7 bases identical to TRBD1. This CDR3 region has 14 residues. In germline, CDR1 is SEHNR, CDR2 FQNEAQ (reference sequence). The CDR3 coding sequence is TGTGCCAACAGCTTTCTCACAGGGGCTAACGAGCAGTACTTC. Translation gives CANSFLTGANEQYF.

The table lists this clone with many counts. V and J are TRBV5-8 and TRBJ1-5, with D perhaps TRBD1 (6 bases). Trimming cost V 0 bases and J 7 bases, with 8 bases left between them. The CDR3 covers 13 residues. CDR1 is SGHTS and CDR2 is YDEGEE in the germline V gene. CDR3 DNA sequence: TGTGCCAGCAGCTTGGACAGGGAACAGCCCCAGCATTTT. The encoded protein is CASSLDREQPQHF.

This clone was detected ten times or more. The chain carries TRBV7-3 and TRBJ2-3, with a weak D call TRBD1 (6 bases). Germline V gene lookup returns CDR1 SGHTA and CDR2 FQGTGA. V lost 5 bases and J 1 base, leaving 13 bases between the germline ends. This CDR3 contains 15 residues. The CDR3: CASSTQWGRTDTQYF. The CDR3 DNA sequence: TGTGCCAGCAGCACCCAGTGGGGGCGCACAGATACGCAGTATTTT.